These T cell receptor beta chains were read from a single sample in a study of CD8+ T cells in alopecia areata. Method: immunoSEQ multiplex PCR; TCRdb's copy keeps in-frame clones and lacks some. The sample includes roughly 190,000 clones, roughly 60% of them seen just once. Sequencing used CD4+ T cells sorted from blood, obtained at approximately week 50, from a patient treated with tofacitinib. All receptors derive from a human donor with alopecia areata. Each CDR3 is given with its conserved first and last residue. Fields, in order: clone size, J gene, D gene, V gene, CDR3 DNA, CDR3 protein. The D gene is left open where the match is weak. Rows give clone size only sometimes, using once, few, many, or a class for an expanded clone.

>-|TRBJ1-6|-|TRBV30
TGTGCCTGGAGTGTACAAGGCGGAAATTCACCCCTCCACTTT
CAWSVQGGNSPLHF
>-|TRBJ2-3|-|TRBV11-2
TGTGCCAGCAGCATCGGGGATACGCAGTATTTT
CASSIGDTQYF
>-|TRBJ2-5|-|TRBV15
TGTGCCACCAGCAGAGTAGGGGTTGAGACCCAGTACTTC
CATSRVGVETQYF
>few|TRBJ1-2|-|TRBV11-2
TGTGCCAGCAGCTTAGGGGCAGGGAACTATGGCTACACCTTC
CASSLGAGNYGYTF
>-|TRBJ2-5|-|TRBV29-1
TGCAGCACGTTGGAGGTTAATCAAGAGACCCAGTACTTC
CSTLEVNQETQYF
>few|TRBJ2-7|TRBD1|TRBV29-1
TGCAGCGCTGGGACAGCCGCTGGGGTCTCCTACGAGCAGTACTTC
CSAGTAAGVSYEQYF
>-|TRBJ1-4|-|TRBV27
TGTGCCAGCAGTATACAGGGAGGTGGAAAACTGTTTTTT
CASSIQGGGKLFF
>few|TRBJ2-7|-|TRBV5-1
TGCGCCAGCAGCTTGGGGGACAACTCCTACGAGCAGTACTTC
CASSLGDNSYEQYF
>-|TRBJ2-4|TRBD1|TRBV29-1
TGCAGCGCTGTACCGGGACAGGGGTTAGCCAAAAACATTCAGTACTTC
CSAVPGQGLAKNIQYF
>-|TRBJ2-2|TRBD2|TRBV5-1
TGCGCCAGCAGCTCAATTAGCGGGGGAGCCAACACCGGGGAGCTGTTTTTT
CASSSISGGANTGELFF
>-|TRBJ2-7|-|TRBV5-1
TGCGCCAGCAGCTTGGACGGGTCCTACGAGCAGTACTTC
CASSLDGSYEQYF
>-|TRBJ1-2|-|TRBV13
TGTGCCAGCAGCTTAAACAGGGCCTATGGCTACACCTTC
CASSLNRAYGYTF
>few|TRBJ1-2|-|TRBV20-1
TGCAGTGCTAGTACCTTTTATGGCTACACCTTC
CSASTFYGYTF
>-|TRBJ1-2|TRBD1|TRBV4-1
TGCGCCAGCCGGAGAATCGGACAGGCAAAAGGCTACACCTTC
CASRRIGQAKGYTF
>-|TRBJ1-2|-|TRBV4-3
TGCGCCAGCAGCCAAGATGTTCGGGGAAACTATGGCTACACCTTC
CASSQDVRGNYGYTF
>-|TRBJ2-3|TRBD2|TRBV19
TGTGCCAGTAGTATACAACTAGCGGCTGGGACAGATACGCAGTATTTT
CASSIQLAAGTDTQYF
>-|TRBJ2-7|TRBD2|TRBV5-1
TGCGCCAGCAGGTTGACTAGCGTTTACGAGCAGTACTTC
CASRLTSVYEQYF
>-|TRBJ1-2|-|TRBV29-1
TGCAGCGTTGGAAAGGGGGGCTACTACACCTTC
CSVGKGGYYTF
>-|TRBJ2-5|-|TRBV2
TGTGCCAGCAGTGAAGTCAGGGGCCAGGTGTCCCAGTACTTC
CASSEVRGQVSQYF
>-|TRBJ1-2|TRBD1|TRBV29-1
TGCAGCGTTAGGGACAGGGGTGTCTATGGCTACACCTTC
CSVRDRGVYGYTF
>few|TRBJ1-1|-|TRBV29-1
TGCAGCGTTGCCGAAATGAACACTGAAGCTTTCTTT
CSVAEMNTEAFF
>-|TRBJ1-2|TRBD1|TRBV18
TGTGCCAGCTCACCACGGGACAGCCGCGGCTACACCTTC
CASSPRDSRGYTF
>-|TRBJ2-1|-|TRBV30
TGTGCCTGGAGTAGGGGGGACCCAACCCATGAGCAGTTCTTC
CAWSRGDPTHEQFF
>-|TRBJ1-1|TRBD1|TRBV29-1
TGCAGCGCCCAGACAGGGTTTGGCACTGAAGCTTTCTTT
CSAQTGFGTEAFF
>-|TRBJ2-4|TRBD1|TRBV9
TGTGCCAGCAGCGCGGGACAGGGGGGTTGGAACATTCAGTACTTC
CASSAGQGGWNIQYF